The 11 T cell receptor beta chains below come from one sample, sequenced in a study of cytomegalovirus exposure and HLA in healthy donors. It was with 60 Vbeta and 13 Jbeta primers that the PCR ran. TCRdb keeps only in-frame clones here, not all; method: immunoSEQ multiplex PCR. Of about 96,000 clones in the sample, roughly three quarters are singletons; the top ten hold about 2.9%. The sample was PBMCs. All receptors derive from a young man in good health and CMV-seronegative.

This chain uses TRBV15 with TRBJ1-3; 8 nucleotides align to TRBD1. The germline V gene encodes CDR1 LNHNV and CDR2 YYDKDF (reference sequence). This CDR3 comprises 16 residues. J was trimmed by 4 bases and V by 5 bases; bases with no gene match: 10. In DNA form, the CDR3 reads TGTGCCACCAGCGACCCCCCGACAGGGGCGGGAAACACCATATATTTT. It translates to CATSDPPTGAGNTIYF.

The rearrangement links TRBV15 to TRBJ2-7; 8 nucleotides align to TRBD1. Germline CDR1 reads LNHNV; CDR2 reads YYDKDF (reference sequence). The CDR3 is 17 residues long. V gave up 0 bases and J gave up 0 bases; unmatched junction bases: 7. As DNA, the CDR3 is TGTGCCACCAGCAGAGATATTATGGGACAGGCCTCCTACGAGCAGTACTTC. Amino acid sequence: CATSRDIMGQASYEQYF.

The rearrangement uses TRBV5-6 and TRBJ2-5; the D is unclear. Germline CDR1 and CDR2: SGHDT and YYEEEE. V shed 4 bases and J shed 4 bases, with 11 bases lying between them. The CDR3 runs 13 residues. As DNA, the CDR3 is TGTGCCAGCAGCCCCCCCATGGCAGAGACCCAGTACTTC. It yields the protein CASSPPMAETQYF.

V and J are TRBV7-9 and TRBJ2-7; TRBD2 might be the D (5 bases). CDR1 and CDR2 from the germline V gene are SEHNR and FQNEAQ (reference sequence). The CDR3 is made up of 12 amino acids. The ends were cut back, 5 bases at V and 3 bases at J, with 8 bases in the middle. CDR3 nucleotide sequence: TGTGCCAGCAGCGAGGGCCTCTACGAGCAGTACTTC. As protein: CASSEGLYEQYF.

The chain couples TRBV5-1 to TRBJ1-4; tentative D call: TRBD1 (5 bases). The V end was cut by 4 bases, the J end by 5 bases, with 18 bases between. The CDR3 loop spans 16 amino acids. Per germline, CDR1 SGHRS and CDR2 YFSETQ. The CDR3 nucleotides read TGCGCCAGCAGCCTACCCCATGGGGCGATAAATGAAAAACTGTTTTTT. Translated: CASSLPHGAINEKLFF.

This clone was seen just once. V gene TRBV9 combines with J gene TRBJ2-1; perhaps TRBD1 as D (6 bases). From germline, CDR1 is SGDLS and CDR2 YYNGEE. The CDR3 has 14 residues. V lost 0 bases to trimming and J lost 5 bases, with 9 bases between them. CDR3 nucleotide sequence: TGTGCCAGCAGCGTAGCAGGGGCCGACAATGAGCAGTTCTTC. Protein product: CASSVAGADNEQFF.

The V and J genes are TRBV7-2 and TRBJ2-1; TRBD2 agrees at 7 bases. Per germline, CDR1 SGHTA and CDR2 FQGNSA. The CDR3 covers 15 residues. J was trimmed by 7 bases and V by 1 base; bases with no gene match: 7. This chain's CDR3 is CASSLVGTKGNEQFF. The CDR3 nucleotides read TGTGCCAGCAGCTTAGTTGGGACTAAAGGGAATGAGCAGTTCTTC.

V is TRBV6-1 and J is TRBJ1-2; no clear D gene. V was trimmed by 11 bases and J by 4 bases, leaving 11 bases between them. The germline gives CDR1 MNHNS, CDR2 SASEGT. The CDR3 has 11 residues. The CDR3 DNA sequence: TGTGCCGCTAAGAGTATCTATGGCTACACCTTC. This gives the protein CAAKSIYGYTF.

The CDR3: CASSLEWVGVRDTQYF. CDR3 sequence (DNA): TGTGCCAGCAGCTTGGAGTGGGTAGGGGTAAGGGATACGCAGTATTTT. J is TRBJ2-3 and V is TRBV5-6; a possible D gene is TRBD1 (5 bases). Between the trimmed V and J ends, which lost 0 bases and 6 bases, there was a span of 17 bases. CDR1 is SGHDT and CDR2 is YYEEEE in the germline V gene. The CDR3 totals 16 residues.

This rearrangement joins TRBV4-2 to TRBJ1-5; 10 nucleotides line up with TRBD1. This CDR3 region has 16 residues. V trimming: 0 bases; J trimming: 5 bases; junction bases outside the gene matches: 4. The germline V gene has CDR1 LGHNA and CDR2 YNFKEQ. CDR3 DNA sequence: TGTGCCAGCAGCCAAGATCTAGGGACAGGGGATCAGCCCCAGCATTTT. Protein sequence: CASSQDLGTGDQPQHF.

The chain has TRBV7-8 and TRBJ2-7; weak D call: TRBD2 (5 bases). V was clipped by 4 bases and J by 0 bases, with 22 bases between them. The CDR3 runs 18 residues. The germline gives CDR1 SGHVS, CDR2 FQNEAQ. CDR3 loop: CASSSRRRGQTPSYEQYF. CDR3 DNA: TGTGCCAGCAGCTCCCGTCGCCGCGGGCAAACTCCCTCCTACGAGCAGTACTTC.